What follows are 5 T cell receptor beta chains derived from one specimen sequenced in a study of cytomegalovirus exposure and HLA in healthy donors. Primers included in the PCR were 60 Vbeta and 13 Jbeta primers. Produced via immunoSEQ multiplex PCR; TCRdb's table is partial and in-frame only. In the table there are more than 80,000 clones, approximately 81% of which are singletons. Material: PBMCs. The source is a girl aged 2 to 10 in good health and CMV-seropositive.

The chain employs TRBV5-1 and TRBJ2-1, with 9 nucleotides matching TRBD2. Per the germline V gene, CDR1 is SGHRS and CDR2 is YFSETQ. The CDR3 extends over 11 amino acids. The ends lost 5 bases at V and 10 bases at J; junction bases unmatched: 1. CDR3 DNA: TGCGCCAGCAGGAGCGGGAGGGAGCAGTTCTTC. The encoded protein is CASRSGREQFF.

V gene TRBV13 combines with J gene TRBJ2-1, with D uncertain. The CDR3 spans 16 residues. Germline CDR1 is PRHDT and CDR2 is FYEKMQ (reference sequence). V lost 5 bases to trimming and J lost 0 bases, with 14 bases between them. The DNA for the CDR3 is TGTGCCAGCAGCAAACTTATTTCTAACTCCTACAATGAGCAGTTCTTC. Protein product: CASSKLISNSYNEQFF.

Concerning this clone: Mismatch with germline at one junction end may stem from a read error. The chain carries TRBV7-9 and TRBJ2-7; a weak D match, TRBD2 (5 bases). CDR1 SEHNR and CDR2 FQNEAQ come from the germline V gene (reference sequence). This CDR3 contains 13 residues. As DNA, the CDR3 is TGTTCCAGCAGCTTGGGGAGCTCCTACGAGCAGTACTTC. Its translation is CSSSLGSSYEQYF.

A word on this clone: Other DNA sequences in the same sample also yield this CDR3. The chain is built from TRBV4-2 and TRBJ2-3; 9 nucleotides line up with TRBD2. CDR1 LGHNA and CDR2 YNFKEQ come from the germline V gene. J gave up 1 base and V 0 bases, and 2 bases lay outside the gene matches. The CDR3 totals 16 residues. The CDR3 sequence is CASSQDLAGGTDTQYF. CDR3 nucleotide sequence: TGTGCCAGCAGCCAAGATTTAGCGGGGGGCACAGATACGCAGTATTTT.

CDR3 amino acids: CASSPLAGANYEQYF. CDR3 bases: TGCGCCAGCAGCCCCTTAGCGGGAGCGAACTACGAGCAGTACTTC. The V gene is TRBV4-1, the J gene TRBJ2-7, with TRBD2 matching over 9 bases. Per the germline V gene, CDR1 is MGHRA and CDR2 is YSYEKL. The CDR3 extends over 15 amino acids. V shed 4 bases, J shed 3 bases, and the junction held 7 bases outside the gene matches.